This TCR beta chain is from a study of blood T cell repertoires in COVID-19. Germline V lookup: CDR1 GTSNPN, CDR2 SVGIG (reference sequence). CDR3 length: 12 residues. The germline V and J ends were trimmed by 0 bases and 9 bases, with 11 bases remaining between them. Only in-frame clones appear in the TCRdb table, and some are missing; sequencing was by immunoSEQ multiplex PCR. This sample has more than 85,000 clones, with approximately 76% found just once. This clonotype originated in a woman in her 70s with acute or convalescent COVID-19. V and J are TRBV30 and TRBJ2-5; tentative D call: TRBD2 (6 bases). The sample was peripheral blood. This CDR3 is CAWSVTSGAQYF. The CDR3 nucleotides read TGTGCCTGGAGTGTAACCTCGGGGGCCCAGTACTTC. Full variable domain (outside the CDR3, taken from reference TRBV30 and TRBJ2-5): SQTIHQWPATLVQPVGSPLSLECTVEGTSNPNLYWYRQAAGRGLQLLFYSVGIGQISSEVPQNLSASRPQDRQFILSSKKLLLSDSGFYLCAWSVTSGAQYFGPGTRLLVL.